These 12 T cell receptor beta chains share one sample of origin, sequenced in a study of T-cell reconstitution after alpha-beta-depleted transplantation in children (dated by TCRdb to about 2016). The label giving this sample's treatment or condition can be read as: allogeneic hematopoietic cell transplantation with graft depleted of TCRalphabeta T cells and CD19 B cells. Library preparation used PCR. The run used an Illumina HiSeq 2500. TCR libraries were prepared with molecular barcoding, using unique molecular identifiers to normalize TCRbeta repertoire quantification. In TCRdb, the public reads were trimmed at Q25 with fastp and aligned with MiXCR, with productive beta chains retained. Every entry covers one CDR3 protein and lists the most common genes and DNA from its rows. This sample holds 540,000 or so distinct CDR3 sequences; under 25% were observed only once. The top ten clonotypes cover over 12% of the sample.

The input for sequencing was PBMCs, mostly from graft donor cells, taken 360 days after TCRalphabeta/CD19-depleted stem cell transplant. The receptors here all came from a boy younger than two who had a stem cell transplant for acute myeloid leukemia, so the T cells may come from the graft donor.

This clonotype was recorded many times. The chain combines TRBV12-3 or TRBV12-4 with TRBJ1-1; D not certain. V shed 4 bases and J shed 0 bases, with 6 bases lying between them. The CDR3 sequence is 13 residues long. CDR3 amino acids: CASSSFLNTEAFF. As DNA, the CDR3 is TGTGCCAGCAGTTCGTTTTTGAACACTGAAGCTTTCTTT.

This clonotype was detected ten times or more. CDR3 sequence reads: CASSLTGRVGNEQFF. The CDR3 coding sequence is TGTGCCAGCAGCTTAACGGGCAGGGTGGGGAATGAGCAGTTCTTC. The gene calls are TRBV7-9 and TRBJ2-1; maybe TRBD1 (5 bases). Trimming removed 2 bases from V and 7 bases from J, with 15 bases in between. The CDR3 loop spans 15 amino acids. The germline V gene encodes CDR1 SEHNR and CDR2 FQNEAQ (reference sequence).

The chain uses TRBV7-2 and TRBJ2-5; either TRBD1 or TRBD2 may fit D (6 bases each). CDR1 SGHTA and CDR2 FQGNSA come from the germline V gene. CDR3 length: 16 residues. Trimming took 5 bases from V and 2 from J, leaving 18 bases between them. CDR3 sequence reads: CASSPQPRGGQETQYF. The CDR3 DNA is TGTGCCAGCAGCCCCCAACCCAGGGGAGGTCAAGAGACCCAGTACTTC.

Many counts were recorded for this clonotype. The chain employs TRBV27 and TRBJ2-1; no clear D gene. The CDR3 is 12 residues long. V gave up 5 bases and J gave up 9 bases, with 11 bases separating them. Germline V CDR1 and CDR2: MNHEY, SMNVEV (reference sequence). CDR3: CASSPTRSEQFF. As DNA, the CDR3 is TGTGCCAGCAGTCCGACCCGTAGTGAGCAGTTCTTC.

This clonotype was observed at least ten times. An end of the junction does not agree with germline; a read error may underlie this. The V and J genes are TRBV6-2 or TRBV6-3 and TRBJ2-2; 7 positions match TRBD2. Germline assignment: CDR1 MNHEY and CDR2 SVGEGT. The CDR3 consists of 15 residues. The CDR3 sequence: CASNYGGTNTGELFF. In nucleotides, the CDR3 is TGTGCCAGCAATTACGGGGGGACGAACACCGGGGAGCTGTTTTTT.

The V call is TRBV7-8, the J call TRBJ2-5; TRBD2 matches 7 bases. Germline CDR1 reads SGHVS; CDR2 reads FQNEAQ. The junction had 7 bases not matched to a gene; V was cut back by 6 bases and J by 3 bases. The CDR3 is made up of 14 amino acids. The CDR3 reads CASRTGTTKETQYF. The DNA of the CDR3 is TGTGCCAGCAGGACCGGGACTACCAAAGAGACCCAGTACTTC.

This clonotype came up many times. The rearrangement joins TRBV12-3 or TRBV12-4 to TRBJ1-2, with D perhaps matching TRBD1 (6 bases). This CDR3 contains 12 residues. Deletions cut 8 bases from V and 2 bases from J, with 9 bases between. CDR3 residues: CASSTGNYGYTF. The CDR3 DNA is TGTGCCAGCTCCACAGGGAACTATGGCTACACCTTC.

Many counts were recorded for this clonotype. J is TRBJ2-7 and V is TRBV7-8; no reliable D call. CDR3 length equals 13 residues. Trimming left V 4 bases short and J 6 bases short, with 13 bases between. Germline lookup yields CDR1 SGHVS and CDR2 FQNEAQ. CDR3 in DNA: TGTGCCAGCAGCTCAGGACGGTCTGTCGAGCAGTACTTC. This translates into CASSSGRSVEQYF. Using reference TRBV7-8 and TRBJ2-7 for the parts outside the CDR3, the full variable domain is GAGVSQSPRYKVAKRGQDVALRCDPISGHVSLFWYQQALGQGPEFLTYFQNEAQLDKSGLPSDRFFAERPEGSVSTLKIQRTQQEDSAVYLCASSSGRSVEQYFGPGTRLTVT.

The V and J genes are TRBV6-5 and TRBJ2-3; 8 positions agree with TRBD2. V lost 6 bases to trimming and J lost 10 bases; unmatched junction nucleotides: 6. The CDR3 contains 12 residues. Germline V gene lookup returns CDR1 MNHEY and CDR2 SVGAGI. CDR3 region: CASRPTSGPQYF. The CDR3 DNA follows: TGTGCCAGCAGGCCTACTAGCGGTCCGCAGTATTTT.

This clonotype was observed a few times. J is TRBJ1-2 and V is TRBV29-1, with D uncertain. Germline CDR1 and CDR2: SQVTM and ANQGSEA. The CDR3 sequence is 11 residues long. Trimming stripped 3 bases from V and 6 bases from J, with 8 bases between. The CDR3, as DNA: TGCAGCGTTGAGGTACTGGATGGCTACACCTTC. Its protein product is CSVEVLDGYTF.

This clonotype has only a few counts. CDR3 sequence (DNA): TGTGCCAGCAGCGTAGGTGAACTAGCGGTCTACAATGAGCAGTTCTTC. This encodes CASSVGELAVYNEQFF. The V and J genes are TRBV9 and TRBJ2-1; 8 nucleotides agree with TRBD2. J lost 3 bases, V lost 0 bases, and 5 bases had no gene match. Germline CDR1 SGDLS, CDR2 YYNGEE. The CDR3 totals 16 residues.

V gene TRBV11-2 combines with J gene TRBJ2-3, with D perhaps TRBD1 or TRBD2 (6 bases each). The germline gives CDR1 SGHAT, CDR2 FQNNGV. This CDR3 region has 17 residues. V was shortened by 5 bases and J by 3 bases, with 21 bases between the two germline ends. The CDR3 nucleotides are TGTGCCAGCAGCCCCTTAGTGAGGGGGGTGACGACAGATACGCAGTATTTT. It yields the protein CASSPLVRGVTTDTQYF.